A selection of T cell receptor beta chains follows, all from one sample in a study of cytomegalovirus exposure and HLA in healthy donors. Measured with immunoSEQ multiplex PCR; TCRdb has only the in-frame clones, and not every one. The sample has fewer than 200,000 clones; approximately 86% are singletons. Sample: PBMCs. These receptors all come from a woman between 18 and 29 years old in good health and CMV-seronegative. CDR3s include the opening cysteine and the closing phenylalanine or tryptophan. D genes are given only for firm matches. Size values are once, few and many counts, or a class for expanded clones, and some rows have none.

J gene: TRBJ2-1; V gene: TRBV6-4; clone size: once; D gene: TRBD1; CDR3 protein: CASSDLDRGSSYNEQFF; CDR3 DNA: TGTGCCAGCAGTGATCTCGACAGGGGGAGCTCCTACAATGAGCAGTTCTTC
J gene: TRBJ2-2; V gene: TRBV6-1; clone size: -; D gene: TRBD2; CDR3 protein: CASIPGGAKEELFF; CDR3 DNA: TGTGCCAGCATCCCCGGGGGGGCGAAAGAGGAGCTGTTTTTT
J gene: TRBJ1-3; V gene: TRBV4-3; clone size: once; D gene: -; CDR3 protein: CASSPLPVTDSSGNTIYF; CDR3 DNA: TGCGCCAGCAGCCCATTACCTGTGACAGACAGCTCTGGAAACACCATATATTTT
J gene: TRBJ2-7; V gene: TRBV19; clone size: -; D gene: TRBD2; CDR3 protein: CASRPTGLASYEQYF; CDR3 DNA: TGTGCCAGTAGACCTACGGGACTAGCCTCCTACGAGCAGTACTTC
J gene: TRBJ2-5; V gene: TRBV27; clone size: few; D gene: -; CDR3 protein: CASSSRGYQETQYF; CDR3 DNA: TGTGCCAGCAGTTCCAGGGGTTACCAAGAGACCCAGTACTTC
J gene: TRBJ2-7; V gene: TRBV7-2; clone size: -; D gene: -; CDR3 protein: CASSLYGREREQYF; CDR3 DNA: TGTGCCAGCAGCTTATACGGCAGGGAACGGGAGCAGTACTTC
J gene: TRBJ1-2; V gene: TRBV18; clone size: -; D gene: -; CDR3 protein: CASSPPFISFWRVPEGRGEYGYTF; CDR3 DNA: TGTGCCAGCTCACCACCCTTCATCAGTTTTTGGCGGGTTCCGGAGGGCCGTGGGGAGTATGGCTACACCTTC
J gene: TRBJ2-3; V gene: TRBV4-3; clone size: -; D gene: TRBD1; CDR3 protein: CASSRGQGAASTDTQYF; CDR3 DNA: TGCGCCAGCAGCCGTGGACAGGGGGCGGCCAGCACAGATACGCAGTATTTT
J gene: TRBJ2-2; V gene: TRBV29-1; clone size: once; D gene: TRBD1; CDR3 protein: CSVEGVHRGRGAGELFF; CDR3 DNA: TGCAGCGTTGAAGGGGTACACAGGGGGCGCGGAGCCGGGGAGCTGTTTTTT
J gene: TRBJ1-1; V gene: TRBV14; clone size: -; D gene: -; CDR3 protein: CASSPLSGGKAFF; CDR3 DNA: TGTGCCAGCAGCCCCCTATCCGGAGGAAAAGCTTTCTTT
J gene: TRBJ2-1; V gene: TRBV7-8; clone size: -; D gene: -; CDR3 protein: CASSRLAAGSGNEQFF; CDR3 DNA: TGTGCCAGCAGCCGATTGGCCGCGGGATCTGGCAATGAGCAGTTCTTC
J gene: TRBJ2-3; V gene: TRBV18; clone size: -; D gene: TRBD1; CDR3 protein: CASSPRPTGWVDTQYF; CDR3 DNA: TGTGCCAGCTCACCTCGTCCGACAGGGTGGGTGGATACGCAGTATTTT
J gene: TRBJ2-7; V gene: TRBV5-5; clone size: -; D gene: TRBD1; CDR3 protein: CASSLTGQGGHYEQYF; CDR3 DNA: TGTGCCAGCAGCTTGACGGGACAGGGGGGTCACTACGAGCAGTACTTC
J gene: TRBJ1-1; V gene: TRBV9; clone size: -; D gene: -; CDR3 protein: CASSVGPTGRGAEAFF; CDR3 DNA: TGTGCCAGCAGCGTAGGACCGACAGGCCGGGGGGCTGAAGCTTTCTTT
J gene: TRBJ1-2; V gene: TRBV7-3; clone size: -; D gene: TRBD1; CDR3 protein: CASSLTVIQGASSGYTF; CDR3 DNA: TGTGCCAGCAGCTTAACCGTCATACAGGGGGCGTCCTCTGGCTACACCTTC
J gene: TRBJ2-2; V gene: TRBV29-1; clone size: -; D gene: TRBD2; CDR3 protein: CSVERKSAGRVRVLGSTGELFF; CDR3 DNA: TGCAGCGTTGAAAGAAAAAGCGCAGGGAGGGTGAGGGTTTTGGGGTCCACCGGGGAGCTGTTTTTT
J gene: TRBJ2-5; V gene: TRBV7-3; clone size: -; D gene: TRBD2; CDR3 protein: CASSLTSVETQYF; CDR3 DNA: TGTGCCAGCAGCTTGACTAGCGTGGAGACCCAGTACTTC
J gene: TRBJ2-1; V gene: TRBV27; clone size: -; D gene: -; CDR3 protein: CASSISGPNEQFF; CDR3 DNA: TGTGCCAGCAGTATCAGTGGCCCGAATGAGCAGTTCTTC
J gene: TRBJ1-5; V gene: TRBV18; clone size: -; D gene: TRBD1; CDR3 protein: CASSPLDRDRGHQPQHF; CDR3 DNA: TGTGCCAGCTCACCACTCGATAGGGACAGGGGCCATCAGCCCCAGCATTTT
J gene: TRBJ2-1; V gene: TRBV9; clone size: -; D gene: TRBD1; CDR3 protein: CASSAGTGDNEQFF; CDR3 DNA: TGTGCCAGCAGCGCCGGGACAGGGGACAATGAGCAGTTCTTC
J gene: TRBJ1-4; V gene: TRBV7-6; clone size: -; D gene: TRBD1; CDR3 protein: CASSLGGQINEKLFF; CDR3 DNA: TGTGCCAGCAGCTTAGGGGGACAGATTAATGAAAAACTGTTTTTT
J gene: TRBJ1-5; V gene: TRBV30; clone size: -; D gene: -; CDR3 protein: CAWSGGPDQPQHF; CDR3 DNA: TGTGCCTGGAGTGGAGGCCCGGATCAGCCCCAGCATTTT
J gene: TRBJ1-4; V gene: TRBV6-1; clone size: -; D gene: -; CDR3 protein: CASTYQGMSNEKLFF; CDR3 DNA: TGTGCCAGCACGTACCAGGGGATGTCGAATGAAAAACTGTTTTTT
J gene: TRBJ2-1; V gene: TRBV2; clone size: -; D gene: TRBD2; CDR3 protein: CASSAYGREQFF; CDR3 DNA: TGTGCCAGCAGTGCCTACGGGAGGGAGCAGTTCTTC
J gene: TRBJ2-7; V gene: TRBV18; clone size: -; D gene: TRBD2; CDR3 protein: CASSPLSGRPYEQYF; CDR3 DNA: TGTGCCAGCTCCCCGCTTAGCGGGAGGCCTTACGAGCAGTACTTC
J gene: TRBJ1-2; V gene: TRBV6-5; clone size: -; D gene: TRBD1; CDR3 protein: CASSWGPGTEGGYTF; CDR3 DNA: TGTGCCAGCAGTTGGGGGCCCGGGACAGAAGGTGGCTACACCTTC
J gene: TRBJ2-5; V gene: TRBV5-4; clone size: once; D gene: -; CDR3 protein: CASSFIASAQETQYF; CDR3 DNA: TGTGCCAGCAGCTTTATCGCGTCTGCACAAGAGACCCAGTACTTC
J gene: TRBJ2-5; V gene: TRBV7-3; clone size: -; D gene: TRBD2; CDR3 protein: CASSLNGGARETQYF; CDR3 DNA: TGTGCCAGCAGTTTGAACGGGGGGGCTCGGGAGACCCAGTACTTC
J gene: TRBJ2-3; V gene: TRBV7-9; clone size: -; D gene: -; CDR3 protein: CASSSLGVPDTQYF; CDR3 DNA: TGTGCCAGCAGCTCGCTAGGCGTACCAGATACGCAGTATTTT
J gene: TRBJ2-1; V gene: TRBV9; clone size: once; D gene: -; CDR3 protein: CASSRSGASYGREQFF; CDR3 DNA: TGTGCCAGCAGCCGTAGTGGGGCTTCATACGGTAGAGAGCAGTTCTTC
J gene: TRBJ1-4; V gene: TRBV4-3; clone size: -; D gene: -; CDR3 protein: CASSPTLTATNEKLFF; CDR3 DNA: TGCGCCAGCAGCCCCACACTAACTGCAACTAATGAAAAACTGTTTTTT
J gene: TRBJ2-5; V gene: TRBV11-2; clone size: -; D gene: -; CDR3 protein: CASSSRGTQYF; CDR3 DNA: TGTGCCAGCAGCTCGCGGGGGACCCAGTACTTC
J gene: TRBJ2-7; V gene: TRBV7-9; clone size: -; D gene: -; CDR3 protein: CASSLGPPYYEQYF; CDR3 DNA: TGTGCCAGCAGCTTAGGGCCTCCTTACTACGAGCAGTACTTC
J gene: TRBJ1-2; V gene: TRBV14; clone size: once; D gene: -; CDR3 protein: CASSQVAGAGDYGYTF; CDR3 DNA: TGTGCCAGCAGCCAAGTGGCGGGGGCGGGCGACTATGGCTACACCTTC
J gene: TRBJ2-4; V gene: TRBV5-1; clone size: once; D gene: TRBD1; CDR3 protein: CASSLDPLDRAENIQYF; CDR3 DNA: TGCGCCAGCAGCTTGGATCCCTTGGACAGGGCGGAAAACATTCAGTACTTC
J gene: TRBJ2-1; V gene: TRBV29-1; clone size: -; D gene: -; CDR3 protein: CSVFGPGIEYNEQFF; CDR3 DNA: TGCAGCGTTTTTGGACCGGGGATAGAGTACAATGAGCAGTTCTTC
J gene: TRBJ2-7; V gene: TRBV27; clone size: -; D gene: -; CDR3 protein: CASSLSWGAWSYEQYF; CDR3 DNA: TGTGCCAGCAGCCTTTCCTGGGGCGCCTGGTCCTACGAGCAGTACTTC
J gene: TRBJ1-5; V gene: TRBV7-2; clone size: -; D gene: -; CDR3 protein: CASSPRTVYQPQHF; CDR3 DNA: TGTGCCAGCAGCCCGCGGACTGTATATCAGCCCCAGCATTTT
J gene: TRBJ2-2; V gene: TRBV29-1; clone size: -; D gene: -; CDR3 protein: CSVEVRTNTGELFF; CDR3 DNA: TGCAGCGTTGAGGTCAGGACGAACACCGGGGAGCTGTTTTTT
J gene: TRBJ2-2; V gene: TRBV5-1; clone size: -; D gene: TRBD1; CDR3 protein: CASSPPGQGGNTGELFF; CDR3 DNA: TGCGCCAGCAGCCCCCCCGGACAGGGCGGTAACACCGGGGAGCTGTTTTTT
J gene: TRBJ1-1; V gene: TRBV7-2; clone size: -; D gene: -; CDR3 protein: CVLRSSGNTEAFF; CDR3 DNA: TGTGTCCTGCGATCCTCAGGGAACACTGAAGCTTTCTTT
J gene: TRBJ2-7; V gene: TRBV2; clone size: -; D gene: TRBD1; CDR3 protein: CASITTRDRGYEQYF; CDR3 DNA: TGTGCCAGCATCACGACCCGGGACAGGGGATACGAGCAGTACTTC
J gene: TRBJ2-1; V gene: TRBV7-9; clone size: -; D gene: TRBD2; CDR3 protein: CASGGGLAGGVDTYNEQFF; CDR3 DNA: TGTGCCAGCGGCGGGGGGCTAGCGGGAGGTGTTGATACCTACAATGAGCAGTTCTTC
J gene: TRBJ2-1; V gene: TRBV7-9; clone size: -; D gene: -; CDR3 protein: CASTPDSEQFF; CDR3 DNA: TGTGCCAGCACCCCGGACTCTGAGCAGTTCTTC
J gene: TRBJ1-2; V gene: TRBV9; clone size: -; D gene: -; CDR3 protein: CASSPGTGSYGYTF; CDR3 DNA: TGTGCCAGCAGCCCGGGTACCGGGTCCTATGGCTACACCTTC
J gene: TRBJ1-1; V gene: TRBV2; clone size: -; D gene: -; CDR3 protein: CASRALGQNTEAFF; CDR3 DNA: TGTGCCAGCAGGGCCCTGGGGCAGAACACTGAAGCTTTCTTT
J gene: TRBJ1-3; V gene: TRBV19; clone size: -; D gene: -; CDR3 protein: CASQPWGGDYGNTIYF; CDR3 DNA: TGTGCCAGTCAACCCTGGGGAGGGGACTACGGAAACACCATATATTTT
J gene: TRBJ2-4; V gene: TRBV7-3; clone size: -; D gene: -; CDR3 protein: CASSLDRQNIQYF; CDR3 DNA: TGTGCCAGCAGCTTAGACAGACAAAACATTCAGTACTTC
J gene: TRBJ1-5; V gene: TRBV19; clone size: once; D gene: TRBD1; CDR3 protein: CASTRQGPHQPQHF; CDR3 DNA: TGTGCCAGTACCCGACAGGGCCCTCATCAGCCCCAGCATTTT
J gene: TRBJ2-1; V gene: TRBV4-3; clone size: -; D gene: -; CDR3 protein: CASSPGLLTGDEQFF; CDR3 DNA: TGCGCCAGCAGCCCCGGACTGCTAACGGGGGATGAGCAGTTCTTC
J gene: TRBJ2-1; V gene: TRBV18; clone size: -; D gene: -; CDR3 protein: CASSGNRANEQFF; CDR3 DNA: TGTGCCAGCTCAGGGAACAGGGCCAATGAGCAGTTCTTC
J gene: TRBJ2-7; V gene: TRBV6-5; clone size: -; D gene: TRBD1; CDR3 protein: CASSYGTGAYEQYF; CDR3 DNA: TGTGCCAGCAGTTACGGGACAGGGGCCTACGAGCAGTACTTC
J gene: TRBJ1-1; V gene: TRBV19; clone size: -; D gene: TRBD1; CDR3 protein: CASSTTGRTEAFF; CDR3 DNA: TGTGCCAGTAGTACGACAGGGCGGACTGAAGCTTTCTTT
J gene: TRBJ1-1; V gene: TRBV7-2; clone size: -; D gene: TRBD1; CDR3 protein: CASSFNRGNTEAFF; CDR3 DNA: TGTGCCAGCAGCTTTAACAGGGGGAACACTGAAGCTTTCTTT